The 15 T cell receptor beta chains presented below share a single source sample, sequenced in a study of blood T cell repertoires in COVID-19 (dated by TCRdb to the early 2020s). Library generation was performed with the immunoSEQ multiplex PCR assay. As stored in TCRdb, this immuneACCESS dataset retains in-frame rearrangements with V and J assigned. A fraction of the clones does not appear; measured against another copy, unresolved V genes explain less than half of the discrepancy, and the remainder lacks a known reason. The sample yields around 430,000 clones; around 87% were counted once. Of the sample, around 9.3% falls within the top ten clones. Material: PBMCs or T cells enriched from blood (not recorded which). The receptor source for this set is a woman aged 45-65 years who had recovered from COVID-19.

The J gene is TRBJ2-1, the V gene TRBV19, with 11 bases aligning to TRBD2. The CDR3 has 15 amino acids. Germline values: CDR1 LNHDA, CDR2 SQIVND (reference sequence). V was pared by 5 bases and J by 9 bases, with 9 bases of the junction left unmatched. CDR3 in DNA: TGTGCCAGTAGTCCCTTAGCGGGGGGGCCGGGTGAGCAGTTCTTC. The encoded protein is CASSPLAGGPGEQFF.

This clone has only one observation. The rearrangement uses TRBV7-6 and TRBJ1-1; 8 bases line up with TRBD1. Germline V lookup: CDR1 SGHVS, CDR2 FNYEAQ. V shed 5 bases and J 4 bases; nucleotides not matched to a gene: 6. This CDR3 spans 14 amino acids. CDR3 region: CASSPDRVRTEAFF. In DNA form, the CDR3 reads TGTGCCAGCAGCCCGGACAGGGTTCGCACTGAAGCTTTCTTT.

This chain joins TRBV4-2 and TRBJ2-1, with D hard to call. This CDR3 contains 15 residues. The germline V gene has CDR1 LGHNA and CDR2 YNFKEQ. V lost 1 base and J 11 bases, leaving 18 bases between the germline ends. As DNA, the CDR3 is TGTGCCAGCAGCCAAGCGACTCCCGAGCTTGGTAAGCAGTTCTTC. As protein: CASSQATPELGKQFF.

This clone has just one count. V usage is TRBV29-1 and J usage is TRBJ2-1; D unresolved. Between the trimmed V and J ends, which lost 4 bases and 0 bases, there was a span of 10 bases. In germline, CDR1 is SQVTM, CDR2 ANQGSEA. This CDR3 contains 14 residues. The CDR3 DNA reads TGCAGCGTTGGGCTACAGAGCTCCTACAATGAGCAGTTCTTC. It is translated as CSVGLQSSYNEQFF.

The chain employs TRBV19 and TRBJ1-2, with 8 bases lining up with TRBD1. Trimming took 10 bases from V and 0 from J; bases not matched to a gene: 10. Germline CDR1 reads LNHDA; CDR2 reads SQIVND (reference sequence). This CDR3 has 15 residues. CDR3 DNA: TGTGCCACTAAGTTGACAGGGGCGTCTAACTATGGCTACACCTTC. It specifies CATKLTGASNYGYTF.

This clone was observed a few times. The chain links TRBV28 to TRBJ1-5; 7 bases align to TRBD1. The V and J ends lost 10 bases and 0 bases, in that order; junction bases with no gene match: 9. Looked up from germline, CDR1 is MDHEN and CDR2 is SYDVKM. The CDR3 is made up of 15 amino acids. In DNA, the CDR3 is TGTGCCACCGAGGGGGCTGCCTATAGCAATCAGCCCCAGCATTTT. Its translation is CATEGAAYSNQPQHF.

The chain couples TRBV19 to TRBJ2-3, with 9 bases matching TRBD1. Germline CDR1 reads LNHDA; CDR2 reads SQIVND (reference sequence). With V trimmed by 6 bases and J by 2 bases, 12 bases remained unmatched. The CDR3 spans 17 residues. CDR3 sequence reads: CASSHDRGTGNTDTQYF. The CDR3 DNA is TGTGCCAGTAGCCACGACCGGGGGACAGGGAACACAGATACGCAGTATTTT.

The gene calls are TRBV11-3 and TRBJ1-5; a possible D gene is TRBD1 (6 bases). Trimming removed 0 bases from V and 3 bases from J, with 9 bases in between. Looked up from germline, CDR1 is SGHNT and CDR2 is YENEEA. This CDR3 comprises 15 residues. The CDR3 region is CASSLDWTVNQPQHF. The DNA for the CDR3 is TGTGCCAGCAGCTTAGATTGGACAGTCAATCAGCCCCAGCATTTT.

This clone has just one count. The CDR3 nucleotides read TGTGCCAGCAAATCACAGGGGGCATATTCACCCCTCCACTTT. It encodes CASKSQGAYSPLHF. The V and J genes are TRBV7-2 and TRBJ1-6, with 9 bases identical to TRBD1. Looked up from germline, CDR1 is SGHTA and CDR2 is FQGNSA. There are 14 residues in the CDR3. With V trimmed by 7 bases and J by 8 bases, 6 bases remained unmatched.

The CDR3 sequence: CASHSRDRVPGANVLTF. The CDR3, as DNA: TGTGCCAGCCACAGCCGGGACAGGGTTCCTGGGGCCAACGTCCTGACTTTC. The chain has TRBV2 and TRBJ2-6; 9 nucleotides match TRBD1. The length of the CDR3 is 17 residues. With 8 bases clipped from V and 2 bases from J, the junction kept 10 bases outside the gene matches. From germline, CDR1 is SNHLY and CDR2 FYNNEI. The whole variable domain, remainder taken from reference TRBV2 and TRBJ2-6, is EPEVTQTPSHQVTQMGQEVILRCVPISNHLYFYWYRQILGQKVEFLVSFYNNEISEKSEIFDDQFSVERPDGSNFTLKIRSTKLEDSAMYFCASHSRDRVPGANVLTFGAGSRLTVL.

This chain connects TRBV9 to TRBJ2-2, with 13 nucleotides matching TRBD2. The CDR3 covers 16 residues. V was pared by 3 bases and J by 7 bases, with 6 bases of the junction left unmatched. CDR1 SGDLS and CDR2 YYNGEE come from the germline V gene. CDR3 residues: CASSGGTSGMIGELFF. For the CDR3, the DNA is TGTGCCAGCAGCGGTGGGACTAGCGGGATGATCGGGGAGCTGTTTTTT.

The chain carries TRBV12-3 or TRBV12-4 and TRBJ1-2; no definite D call. V gave up 3 bases and J gave up 4 bases, with 9 bases separating them. CDR3 length: 13 amino acids. The CDR3 DNA sequence: TGTGCCAGCAGTTTGTCAGGTGGCTATGGCTACACCTTC. Translation gives CASSLSGGYGYTF.

The V and J genes are TRBV4-2 and TRBJ2-5, with D possibly TRBD2 on 6 matching bases. In germline, CDR1 is LGHNA, CDR2 YNFKEQ. This CDR3 has 14 residues. V was shortened by 4 bases and J by 3 bases, with 12 bases between the two germline ends. This CDR3 reads CASSPSWGEETQYF. In DNA, the CDR3 is TGTGCCAGCAGCCCCTCCTGGGGGGAAGAGACCCAGTACTTC.

The rearrangement uses TRBV30 and TRBJ1-3, with D possibly matching TRBD1 (6 bases). The CDR3 totals 15 residues. V dropped 8 bases and J dropped 5 bases, with 22 bases sitting between them. The germline V gene has CDR1 GTSNPN and CDR2 SVGIG (reference sequence). The CDR3 DNA reads TGTGCCGGAAGGACAGCACTAAGACTGCGAAACACCATATATTTT. Translating gives CAGRTALRLRNTIYF.

V is TRBV7-2 and J is TRBJ1-2, with D hard to call. The CDR3 consists of 14 residues. Trimming took 2 bases from V and 6 from J, leaving 13 bases between them. Looked up from germline, CDR1 is SGHTA and CDR2 is FQGNSA. CDR3 in DNA: TGTGCCAGCAGCTTATTTGGTTCTACTGATGGCTACACCTTC. Translated: CASSLFGSTDGYTF.